These 7 T cell receptor beta chains originate from one sample sequenced in a study of cytomegalovirus exposure and HLA in healthy donors. Use of 60 Vbeta and 13 Jbeta primers characterized the PCR. The method was immunoSEQ multiplex PCR; TCRdb's version includes in-frame clones alone and lacks a portion of them. This table holds 70,000 to 100,000 clones. The sample was PBMCs. Receptors originate from a girl between 10 and 17 years old in good health and CMV-seropositive.

The gene calls are TRBV19 and TRBJ2-5; D might be TRBD2 (6 bases). V was cut by 2 bases and J by 2 bases, with 21 bases left in between. Germline V gene data show CDR1 as LNHDA and CDR2 as SQIVND (reference sequence). This CDR3 has 18 residues. The CDR3: CASSIPSNFGGGQETQYF. The CDR3 DNA sequence: TGTGCCAGTAGTATACCCTCAAATTTCGGGGGTGGACAAGAGACCCAGTACTTC.

This chain links TRBV25-1 with TRBJ2-1, with 7 bases matching TRBD1. Germline CDR1 MGHDK, CDR2 SYGVNS. The V gene end was trimmed by 6 bases and the J gene end by 8 bases; junction bases not matched to a gene: 7. The CDR3 sequence is 13 residues long. The CDR3 protein is CASSSEQGHEQFF. DNA of the CDR3: TGTGCCAGCAGCTCCGAACAGGGGCATGAGCAGTTCTTC. Drawing the rest from reference TRBV25-1 and TRBJ2-1, the complete variable domain is EADIYQTPRYLVIGTGKKITLECSQTMGHDKMYWYQQDPGMELHLIHYSYGVNSTEKGDLSSESTVSRIRTEHFPLTLESARPSHTSQYLCASSSEQGHEQFFGPGTRLTVL.

J is TRBJ2-5 and V is TRBV19; 8 nucleotides agree with TRBD1. The J call may be wrong; the DNA end is better matched by TRBJ2-7. CDR3 length: 13 amino acids. CDR1 and CDR2 from the germline V gene are LNHDA and SQIVND (reference sequence). CDR3 protein: CASRGQVAYEQYF. CDR3 coding DNA: TGTGCCAGTAGGGGACAGGTAGCCTACGAGCAGTACTTC.

The V call is TRBV6-6, the J call TRBJ2-5, with D maybe TRBD1 (5 bases). V was clipped by 0 bases and J by 6 bases, with 14 bases between them. The CDR3 covers 15 residues. In germline, CDR1 is MNHNY, CDR2 SVGAGI (reference sequence). CDR3 DNA sequence: TGTGCCAGCAGTTACTCGAGTCAGGGTGGGAAGACCCAGTACTTC. Its protein product is CASSYSSQGGKTQYF.

The chain is built from TRBV18 and TRBJ1-1, with D possibly matching TRBD1 (5 bases). The length of the CDR3 is 15 residues. CDR1 and CDR2 from the germline V gene are KGHSH and LQKENI. Deletions cut 0 bases from V and 2 bases from J, with 10 bases between. CDR3 in amino acids: CASSPPTALNTEAFF. DNA for the CDR3: TGTGCCAGCTCACCACCGACAGCACTTAACACTGAAGCTTTCTTT.

The V gene is TRBV5-6, the J gene TRBJ2-1; TRBD2 might be the D (6 bases). Per germline, CDR1 SGHDT and CDR2 YYEEEE. V dropped 4 bases and J dropped 0 bases, with 11 bases sitting between them. CDR3 length: 15 amino acids. CDR3 region: CASSPDYRSYNEQFF. CDR3 coding DNA: TGTGCCAGCAGCCCGGACTATCGCTCCTACAATGAGCAGTTCTTC.

The chain couples TRBV5-6 to TRBJ2-1; TRBD2 aligns across 9 bases. V dropped 4 bases and J dropped 2; count of bases not matched to a gene: 4. Per germline, CDR1 SGHDT and CDR2 YYEEEE. The CDR3 is made up of 15 amino acids. CDR3 in DNA: TGTGCCAGCAGCGCAGCGGGGGGCCCCTACAATGAGCAGTTCTTC. This translates into CASSAAGGPYNEQFF.